One T cell receptor (beta chain) is described in this entry. The clone's antigen remains unknown. Base qualities are not recorded, but no much larger clone differs from it by a single base. This entry is derived from a study of prognosis after radiotherapy for stage I lung cancer (dated by TCRdb to the early 2020s). Describing the broader study: Between April 2018 and January 2019, under 20 patients with stage I NSCLC were enrolled in Nanjing, China. More than twelve patients had newly diagnosed primary stage I lung tumors, and roughly five had oligometastatic NSCLC after surgical resection of the primary tumor. All patients were considered medically inoperable, owing to comorbidities in 11 to 12 and refusal of surgery in seven or eight. The cohort was made up of about a dozen men and more than five women, with a median age of around 74 years and an age range of 53 to 84 years. Roughly 12 patients had adenocarcinoma and six or seven had squamous cell carcinoma as the tumor histology. SBRT was delivered in 3 to 5 fractions with a biologically effective dose of at least 100 Gy, and image-guided IMRT or VMAT was used for delivery. SBRT was not combined with any concurrent therapy in any patient. About 20% of the 19 patients developed distant metastases after SBRT, at a median of roughly seven months; the other 15 showed no significant progression. Peripheral blood TCR beta repertoires were profiled in stage I NSCLC patients before and after stereotactic body radiotherapy, and the study then linked these repertoires to distant failure. The study sequenced some 38 blood samples from approximately 20 patients, one before and one after SBRT per patient.

CDR1 is given as SGHRS and CDR2 as YFSETQ, both from the germline V gene. Between the V and J ends, shortened by 7 bases and 7 bases respectively, the junction contains 20 bases. From the cysteine up to the phenylalanine, the CDR3 has a length of 15 residues. The CDR3 DNA has 45 bases and is translated from base 1. Two rounds of multiplex PCR were performed to amplify the TCR beta CDR3 region from genomic DNA. The first PCR round used primers specific to each TRBV and TRBJ gene, and the primer sequences were filed in Chinese patent CN105087789A. The second PCR round used universal primers. The Roche High Pure PCR Template Preparation Kit was used to extract genomic DNA from the frozen PBMCs. An Illumina HiSeq 3000 was used to sequence the libraries paired-end with 151 bp reads. The authors' pipeline ran thus. Raw reads lacking the multiplex PCR primer sequences were removed with CutAdapt. Using PEAR, the high-quality paired reads were merged into contigs. By aligning each contig to reference sequences, MiXCR assigned the TRB V, D and J gene segments to that contig. To remove sequencing errors, CDR3 sequences were clustered according to base quality and sequence similarity. Shannon entropy normalized by the natural log of productive TCR sequence number was used as the measure of diversity. To get clonality, Shannon entropy was divided by the natural log of the number of unique clonotypes, and that result was subtracted from one. The Youden index of ROC curves was used to select progression-free survival cut-offs for repertoire metrics, and analyses were performed in R 3.5.3. Starting from the raw public reads, TCRdb applied fastp trimming at Q25, assembled clones with MiXCR and retained in-frame beta chains. Records with the same CDR3 protein are collapsed into one entry carrying the most frequent genes and DNA. TCRdb assigned the V and J calls; the authors' analysis was not used. In this sample the table shows under 20,000 distinct CDR3 sequences, about 40% of which occur a single time. 30% to 40% of the sample rests with the top ten.

A history of other malignancies or of prior chemotherapy or radiotherapy was absent in all patients, and node-negative disease was shown on CT and PET/CT in all patients. At each of the two time points, roughly 6.5 milliliters of peripheral venous blood were collected into EDTA tubes. PBMCs were isolated by Ficoll-Paque Plus density-gradient centrifugation. Immediately after collection, samples were stored at -80 degrees C until analysis. Broad study findings and their caveats: Whether the expanded TCR clones were tumor-specific was not determined. All reported P values were unadjusted for multiple comparisons. Differences by metastasis status were reportedly seen in TRBV and TRBJ usage frequencies, involving two V genes at baseline and, after SBRT, nine or ten V genes and two J genes. Post-SBRT Shannon entropy and its change from baseline were lower in patients who developed distant metastases; baseline Shannon entropy was not associated with metastases. The study was limited by the small cohort and short follow-up, and independent validation of the study findings is required. After SBRT, the count of unique TCR clones dropped from a median of roughly 10,000 beforehand to 6,500 to 8,000 afterward (Wilcoxon paired P=0.011).

The V gene is TRBV5-1 and the J gene is TRBJ2-2; the D gene assignment is ambiguous. The sequenced sample was PBMCs, obtained before or after stereotactic body radiation therapy (not recorded which). The clonotype originates from a donor over 45 with non-small cell lung cancer. This receptor carries the CDR3 CASGVNSLSDGELFF. DNA sequence: TGCGCCAGCGGGGTCAACAGTCTGTCGGACGGGGAGCTGTTTTTT.